A single sample is the source of the 4 T cell receptor beta chains below, sequenced in a study of CD8 T cells in ankylosing spondylitis. TCRdb re-called the 5' RACE reads with MiXCR, one entry per CDR3 protein. The table lists around 150,000 distinct CDR3 sequences, under 45% of them singletons. Sequencing was performed on synovial fluid, either unsorted or a sorted T cell fraction (not recorded which). The origin of the receptors is a male donor with ankylosing spondylitis.

V gene TRBV3-1 combines with J gene TRBJ2-7, with no clear D. The CDR3 loop spans 17 amino acids. Trimming left V 0 bases short and J 7 bases short, with 22 bases between. CDR1 is LGHDT, CDR2 YNNKEL, per germline (reference sequence). In DNA form, the CDR3 reads TGTGCCAGCAGCCAAGATCAAAGGGCACCCCACTTGTGGGAGCAGTACTTC. Residues: CASSQDQRAPHLWEQYF.

J is TRBJ2-3 and V is TRBV10-3; 15 bases are a match to TRBD2. In germline, CDR1 is ENHRY, CDR2 SYGVKD. V shed 2 bases, J shed 4 bases, and the junction held 13 bases outside the gene matches. CDR3 size: 20 residues. This chain's CDR3 is CAISEPGLAGGFFLPDTQYF. The CDR3 DNA follows: TGTGCCATCAGTGAGCCGGGACTAGCGGGGGGTTTCTTTCTCCCAGATACGCAGTATTTT.

This clonotype has only a few counts. Here the CDR3 DNA reads TGCGCCAGCAGCTTGGTTGGCCTTTCGCAGTTCTTC. Translation: CASSLVGLSQFF. The chain joins TRBV5-1 to TRBJ2-1; D gene uncertain. With 0 bases removed from V and 12 bases from J, the gap between germline ends came to 10 bases. The CDR3 spans 12 residues. The germline gives CDR1 SGHRS, CDR2 YFSETQ. Full variable domain (outside the CDR3, taken from reference TRBV5-1 and TRBJ2-1): KAGVTQTPRYLIKTRGQQVTLSCSPISGHRSVSWYQQTPGQGLQFLFEYFSETQRNKGNFPGRFSGRQFSNSRSEMNVSTLELGDSALYLCASSLVGLSQFFGPGTRLTVL.

This clonotype was found once. This chain links TRBV10-3 with TRBJ2-1, with a tentative D call TRBD2 (5 bases). Trimming stripped 4 bases from V and 7 bases from J, with 20 bases between. CDR1 ENHRY and CDR2 SYGVKD come from the germline V gene. The CDR3 loop spans 16 amino acids. The DNA for the CDR3 is TGTGCCATCAGTGGTGATATGCGGGCCGCCATGAATGAGCAGTTCTTC. Its translation is CAISGDMRAAMNEQFF.